Listed below are T cell receptor beta chains from one sample, sequenced in a study of shared clonotypes between healthy human individuals. Libraries were prepared by immunoSEQ multiplex PCR; TCRdb keeps only in-frame clonotypes and omits some of them. The sample yields millions of clones, just under 95% seen once. Sequencing used naive CD8+ T cells sorted from blood. The receptors stem from a man aged 18 to 30 in good health. The CDR3 runs from the conserved cysteine through the conserved F or W. The order of the fields is D gene, J gene, clone size, V gene, CDR3 protein, CDR3 DNA. D genes are given only for firm matches. Size is stated for part of the rows, as once, few or many counts, or as a class when the clone is expanded.

TRBD2,TRBJ2-3,-,TRBV28,CASSLLAGGLTDTQYF,TGTGCCAGCAGTCTTCTAGCGGGGGGACTCACAGATACGCAGTATTTT
-,TRBJ1-2,-,TRBV6-5,CASSYNTNNYGYTF,TGTGCCAGCAGTTACAACACTAATAACTATGGCTACACCTTC
-,TRBJ2-7,-,TRBV28,CASSWEKGGWDEQYF,TGTGCCAGCAGTTGGGAAAAAGGGGGTTGGGACGAGCAGTACTTC
TRBD2,TRBJ2-1,-,TRBV27,CASSLTSGSYNEQFF,TGTGCCAGCAGCCTGACTAGCGGGTCCTACAATGAGCAGTTCTTC
-,TRBJ1-5,few,TRBV7-9,CASSFGSGFSNQPQHF,TGTGCCAGCAGCTTTGGTTCGGGGTTTAGCAATCAGCCCCAGCATTTT
TRBD1,TRBJ2-7,-,TRBV10-2,CASSEGTGGSYEQYF,TGCGCCAGCAGTGAGGGGACAGGGGGCTCCTACGAGCAGTACTTC
-,TRBJ2-5,-,TRBV10-1,CASSESREYQETQYF,TGCGCCAGCAGTGAGTCCAGGGAATACCAAGAGACCCAGTACTTC
TRBD1,TRBJ2-1,-,TRBV5-1,CASSLRQGAKNEQFF,TGCGCCAGCAGCTTGCGACAGGGGGCTAAGAATGAGCAGTTCTTC
TRBD2,TRBJ2-2,-,TRBV2,CASSSSGSDTGELFF,TGTGCCAGCAGTTCGAGCGGGAGTGACACCGGGGAGCTGTTTTTT
-,TRBJ2-7,-,TRBV4-1,CASSQEAGSYEQYF,TGCGCCAGCAGCCAAGAGGCGGGTTCCTACGAGCAGTACTTC
TRBD1,TRBJ2-7,-,TRBV9,CASSPWGQGAVEQYF,TGTGCCAGCAGCCCTTGGGGGCAGGGGGCCGTCGAGCAGTACTTC
TRBD1,TRBJ1-5,-,TRBV7-9,CASSFGQGMGNQPQHF,TGTGCCAGCAGCTTTGGACAGGGGATGGGTAATCAGCCCCAGCATTTT
TRBD2,TRBJ2-7,-,TRBV28,CASSHGSGGPYEQYF,TGTGCCAGCAGCCATGGCTCGGGGGGGCCGTACGAGCAGTACTTC
-,TRBJ1-1,few,TRBV29-1,CSVEALFAFF,TGCAGCGTTGAAGCCCTTTTCGCTTTCTTT
-,TRBJ1-5,few,TRBV19,CASSIDLDDNQPQHF,TGTGCCAGTAGTATAGATCTCGACGACAATCAGCCCCAGCATTTT
-,TRBJ2-1,-,TRBV4-3,CASSQDGSTYNEQFF,TGCGCCAGCAGCCAAGACGGGTCTACCTACAATGAGCAGTTCTTC
-,TRBJ1-4,-,TRBV15,CATSRETGLNEKLFF,TGTGCCACCAGCAGAGAAACGGGGCTTAATGAAAAACTGTTTTTT
TRBD1,TRBJ1-2,-,TRBV2,CASEGQGRNYGYTF,TGTGCCAGCGAAGGACAGGGCCGTAACTATGGCTACACCTTC
TRBD2,TRBJ2-1,-,TRBV11-2,CASSVPGTTFNEQFF,TGTGCCAGCAGCGTCCCCGGGACTACGTTCAATGAGCAGTTCTTC
-,TRBJ2-7,-,TRBV13,CASSPSGEPYEQYF,TGTGCCAGCAGCCCCTCCGGGGAACCCTACGAGCAGTACTTC
TRBD1,TRBJ2-1,-,TRBV11-2,CASSVHRGLYNEQFF,TGTGCCAGCAGCGTCCACAGGGGGCTCTACAATGAGCAGTTCTTC
-,TRBJ2-7,-,TRBV11-3,CASSRHSPNYEQYF,TGTGCCAGCAGCCGTCACAGTCCAAACTACGAGCAGTACTTC
-,TRBJ2-7,-,TRBV5-1,CASSMWTFAGEQYF,TGCGCCAGCAGCATGTGGACCTTCGCCGGCGAGCAGTACTTC
-,TRBJ2-7,-,TRBV29-1,CSVVGADYEQYF,TGCAGCGTCGTGGGGGCCGACTACGAGCAGTACTTC
TRBD2,TRBJ2-3,-,TRBV5-6,CASSFGGARTDTQYF,TGTGCCAGCAGCTTCGGGGGGGCCCGCACAGATACGCAGTATTTT
TRBD1,TRBJ1-4,-,TRBV28,CASSPSPGTGEKLFF,TGTGCCAGCAGTCCCTCTCCCGGGACAGGGGAAAAACTGTTTTTT
TRBD1,TRBJ2-1,once,TRBV28,CASSPDRDSYNEQFF,TGTGCCAGCAGCCCCGACAGGGACTCCTACAATGAGCAGTTCTTC
-,TRBJ1-2,-,TRBV5-4,CASSSRDGFPIF,TGTGCCAGCAGCTCCCGGGACGGCTTCCCCATCTTC
-,TRBJ2-1,-,TRBV7-9,CASSLRVPVYNEQFF,TGTGCCAGCAGCTTGCGGGTACCTGTCTACAATGAGCAGTTCTTC
-,TRBJ1-2,-,TRBV6-1,CASSEFVEPNYGYTF,TGTGCCAGCAGTGAATTCGTCGAACCGAACTATGGCTACACCTTC
-,TRBJ2-7,-,TRBV6-5,CASSESGGGWYEQYF,TGTGCCAGCAGCGAGTCGGGCGGGGGCTGGTACGAGCAGTACTTC
-,TRBJ1-2,-,TRBV4-1,CASSQEGGNGYTF,TGCGCCAGCAGCCAAGAAGGGGGGAATGGCTACACCTTC
-,TRBJ2-7,-,TRBV5-6,CASSLGYTYEQYF,TGTGCCAGCAGCTTAGGATACACGTACGAGCAGTACTTC
TRBD2,TRBJ2-1,-,TRBV9,CASSVGGGSYNEQFF,TGTGCCAGCAGCGTGGGCGGGGGGTCCTACAATGAGCAGTTCTTC
-,TRBJ1-4,-,TRBV6-5,CASSSMGELFF,TGTGCCAGCAGTTCCATGGGGGAACTGTTTTTT
-,TRBJ1-2,-,TRBV13,CASSRPPGEEERGYGYTF,TGTGCCAGCAGCCGGCCCCCAGGGGAAGAAGAACGGGGATATGGCTACACCTTC
-,TRBJ2-7,-,TRBV6-5,CASAEGASPYEQYF,TGTGCCAGCGCGGAAGGGGCCTCACCCTACGAGCAGTACTTC
-,TRBJ2-7,-,TRBV27,CASSLGTNGYDEQYF,TGTGCCAGCAGTTTAGGAACAAACGGATATGACGAGCAGTACTTC
-,TRBJ2-7,-,TRBV7-2,CASSLGGVSYEQYF,TGTGCCAGCAGCTTAGGGGGGGTTTCCTACGAGCAGTACTTC
-,TRBJ1-5,-,TRBV19,CASSRTPDQPQHF,TGTGCCAGTAGTCGAACCCCCGATCAGCCCCAGCATTTT